The clone carrying this TCR beta chain has a single count. Assay: immunoSEQ multiplex PCR; the TCRdb copy retains only in-frame clones and omits some. The table lists under 250,000 clones, roughly 90% of them singletons. These data belong to a study of blood T cell repertoires in COVID-19. Source material: peripheral blood. This TCR was recovered from a man between 60 and 70 years old with COVID-19, enrolled during active disease.

DNA for the CDR3: TGTGCAAGTCGCTTAGGGGGACAGGGCCCTAATGAAAAACTGTTTTTT. Translated: CASRLGGQGPNEKLFF. V usage is TRBV12-2 and J usage is TRBJ1-4; the table's TRBD1 call for D was not verified on the DNA. TRBV12-2 counts as a pseudogene. This CDR3 spans 16 amino acids.